A selection of T cell receptor beta chains follows, all from one sample in a study of CD8 T cells in Susac syndrome. TCRdb re-analysed the immunoSEQ multiplex PCR reads in MiXCR, keeping a single row per CDR3 protein. The sample lists over 15,000 distinct CDR3 sequences, 95% occurring once. The sequencing input was CD8+ T cells from PBMCs. The receptor source for this set is a human donor in good health. CDR3s include the opening cysteine and the closing phenylalanine or tryptophan. The order of the fields is V gene, J gene, clone size, D gene, CDR3 DNA, CDR3 protein. The D gene is left open where the match is weak. Not every row has a clone size; where given, it reads once, few, many or a size class.

TRBV14,TRBJ2-7,NA,NA,TGTGCCAGCAGCCAATATATCCCTTACGAGCAGTACTTC,CASSQYIPYEQYF
TRBV30,TRBJ1-1,NA,NA,TGTGCCTGGGCAATGAACACTGAAGCTTTCTTT,CAWAMNTEAFF
TRBV4-1,TRBJ1-5,NA,NA,TGCGCCAGCAGCCTAATCGGCGACGATCAGCCCCAGCATTTT,CASSLIGDDQPQHF
TRBV28,TRBJ2-7,NA,NA,TGTGCCAGCAATACACTAAGGGAGCAGTACTTC,CASNTLREQYF
TRBV27,TRBJ2-2,NA,TRBD2,TGTGCCAGCAGCCTTCTAGCGGGAGGTCCCGGGGAGCTGTTTTTT,CASSLLAGGPGELFF
TRBV18,TRBJ2-2,NA,NA,TGTGCCAGCTCACCGGAGGGTACCGGGGAGCTGTTTTTT,CASSPEGTGELFF
TRBV7-9,TRBJ2-5,NA,NA,TGTGCCAGCAAAGGTCTTGGGGAGACCCAGTACTTC,CASKGLGETQYF
TRBV19,TRBJ1-1,NA,NA,TGTGCCAGTATTAATAAGGGGGGGGTCAGCACTGAAGCTTTCTTT,CASINKGGVSTEAFF
TRBV4-3,TRBJ2-1,NA,NA,TGCGCCAGCAGCCAAGGGGAGGGGGGCTACAATGAGCAGTTCTTC,CASSQGEGGYNEQFF
TRBV20-1,TRBJ1-1,NA,NA,TGCAGTGCTAGAGATCTGGGGCAGGGTCGGGTCACTGAAGCTTTCTTT,CSARDLGQGRVTEAFF
TRBV27,TRBJ2-3,NA,TRBD1,TGTGCCAGCAGCAACCAGCAGGGGGTTAGCACAGATACGCAGTATTTT,CASSNQQGVSTDTQYF
TRBV19,TRBJ2-7,NA,NA,TGTGCCAGTACGGCCGCTCCGGAGGGCTACGAGCAGTACTTC,CASTAAPEGYEQYF
TRBV2,TRBJ2-1,NA,TRBD2,TGTGCCAGCAGTGAAACTAGCGGGAGAGGGGATGAGCAGTTCTTC,CASSETSGRGDEQFF
TRBV5-1,TRBJ2-1,NA,NA,TGCGCCAGCAGCTTGGTTTTACTAGGGTTGGGATCCTACAATGAGCAGTTCTTC,CASSLVLLGLGSYNEQFF
TRBV2,TRBJ2-7,NA,NA,TGTGCCAGCAGTCCCCCCGGGGTCTTCTACGAGCAGTACTTC,CASSPPGVFYEQYF
TRBV29-1,TRBJ2-3,NA,NA,TGCAGCGTTTGGGTTTTGGATACGCAGTATTTT,CSVWVLDTQYF
TRBV27,TRBJ2-7,NA,NA,TGTGCCAGCAGCCCAGGGGGGTTTGGATCCTACGAGCAGTACTTC,CASSPGGFGSYEQYF
TRBV7-9,TRBJ2-1,NA,NA,TGTGCCAGCAGCTTCGGATTTCAGCAGTTCTTC,CASSFGFQQFF
TRBV7-9,TRBJ2-7,NA,TRBD1,TGTGCCAGCAGCTCACACCCCACACGGACAGGGAACGGCGAGCAGTACTTC,CASSSHPTRTGNGEQYF
TRBV6-1,TRBJ2-4,once,NA,TGTGCCAGCAGGTCCGGGACCTCATATGAAGCCAAAAACATTCAGTACTTC,CASRSGTSYEAKNIQYF
TRBV6-2/TRBV6-3,TRBJ2-3,NA,NA,TGTGCCAGCAGTTACCCCGCGACGGATACGCAGTATTTT,CASSYPATDTQYF
TRBV29-1,TRBJ2-5,NA,NA,TGCAGCGTTGTTCCCAAGGGGGAGGGGCAGGCCGGCGTGGCGGGGGAGACCCAGTACTTC,CSVVPKGEGQAGVAGETQYF
TRBV12-3/TRBV12-4,TRBJ2-2,NA,NA,TGTGCCAGCAGTTTCGGGGAGCTGTTTTTT,CASSFGELFF
TRBV18,TRBJ2-2,NA,NA,TGTGCCAGCTCACCTTATGATTTACTCCAGGCCGGGGAGCTGTTTTTT,CASSPYDLLQAGELFF
TRBV29-1,TRBJ1-2,NA,TRBD1,TGCAGCGTTGAGACTACCGGGACAGGCCTTTTCTATGGCTACACCTTC,CSVETTGTGLFYGYTF
TRBV6-2/TRBV6-3,TRBJ1-2,NA,NA,TGTGCCAGCAGCCCGTCCTATGGCTACACCTTC,CASSPSYGYTF
TRBV6-6,TRBJ2-1,NA,NA,TGTGCCAGCATCCCGACGGGCGGAGCCTACAATGAGCAGTTCTTC,CASIPTGGAYNEQFF
TRBV28,TRBJ2-7,NA,NA,TGTGCCAGCAGCTCCTTTCCCGGGAGCGAGCAGTACTTC,CASSSFPGSEQYF
TRBV19,TRBJ2-5,NA,TRBD2,TGTGCCAGTAGTCCGTTGGGACTAGCGGGAGTCGAGACCCAGTACTTC,CASSPLGLAGVETQYF
TRBV27,TRBJ2-1,NA,TRBD2,TGTGCCAGCAGCGGGGGGGCGAATGAGCAGTTCTTC,CASSGGANEQFF
TRBV23-1,TRBJ2-1,once,NA,TGCGCCAGCAGTCCCCCCCCCTACTACAATGAGCAGTTCTTC,CASSPPPYYNEQFF
TRBV5-4,TRBJ1-1,NA,TRBD1,TGTGCCAGCAGCTTGGGTACCGGGACAGGGCACATGAACACTGAAGCTTTCTTT,CASSLGTGTGHMNTEAFF
TRBV23-1,TRBJ1-1,NA,NA,TGCGCCAGCAGTCGCCGACAGTTGAACACTGAAGTTTTCTTT,CASSRRQLNTEVFF
TRBV7-8,TRBJ2-7,NA,TRBD2,TGTGCCAGCAGCCAAACTGGACTAGCGGATTACGAGCAGTACTTC,CASSQTGLADYEQYF
TRBV9,TRBJ2-2,NA,TRBD2,TGTGCCAGCAGCGACACCGGGACTAGGAACACCGGGGAGCTGTTTTTT,CASSDTGTRNTGELFF
TRBV11-2,TRBJ2-2,NA,NA,TGTGCCAGCAGCTTAACAGGGAAATTCACCGGGGAGCTGTTTTTT,CASSLTGKFTGELFF
TRBV6-2/TRBV6-3,TRBJ2-1,NA,NA,TGTGCCAGCAGTTACATTAGGAGGGGCGATCTTGGGAATGAGCAGTTCTTC,CASSYIRRGDLGNEQFF
TRBV4-3,TRBJ2-1,NA,NA,TGCGCCAGCAGCCAAACTCCCCTAGCTGGCTCCTACAATGAGCAGTTCTTC,CASSQTPLAGSYNEQFF
TRBV25-1,TRBJ2-7,once,NA,TGTGCCAGCAGTGGTCCATCGGGCAGGCCGCTAACGCGGTCCTACGAGCAGTACTTC,CASSGPSGRPLTRSYEQYF
TRBV5-4,TRBJ2-5,NA,TRBD2,TGTGCCAGCAGCGACCTAGCGGGAGTTCAAGAGACCCAGTACTTC,CASSDLAGVQETQYF
TRBV23-1,TRBJ2-4,once,TRBD1,TGCGCCAGCAGTCAATATAAAAAACCCGGGACAGCGGTAGGAAACATTCAGTACTTC,CASSQYKKPGTAVGNIQYF
TRBV28,TRBJ2-1,NA,NA,TGTGCCAGCAGTACAGGCTACAATGAGCAGTTCTTC,CASSTGYNEQFF
TRBV7-9,TRBJ2-7,few,NA,TGTGCCAGCACCGCGGTGGGGCGCTTAGAGCAGTACTTC,CASTAVGRLEQYF
TRBV27,TRBJ2-7,once,TRBD2,TGTGCCAGCAGTCTCGGGACTAGAGGGTACGAGCAGTACTTC,CASSLGTRGYEQYF
TRBV7-2,TRBJ2-5,NA,TRBD2,TGTGCCAGCAGCTTAGCTAGACTAGCGGGAGTCGGCGAGACCCAGTACTTC,CASSLARLAGVGETQYF
TRBV3-1,TRBJ1-5,NA,NA,TGTGCCAGCAGCCAAGATCCCGACTCGGCTGGGCCCCAGCATTTT,CASSQDPDSAGPQHF
TRBV28,TRBJ1-1,NA,TRBD1,TGTGCCAGCAGTTTCGGTCCCGGGACAGATACATTTTACACTGAAGCTTTCTTT,CASSFGPGTDTFYTEAFF